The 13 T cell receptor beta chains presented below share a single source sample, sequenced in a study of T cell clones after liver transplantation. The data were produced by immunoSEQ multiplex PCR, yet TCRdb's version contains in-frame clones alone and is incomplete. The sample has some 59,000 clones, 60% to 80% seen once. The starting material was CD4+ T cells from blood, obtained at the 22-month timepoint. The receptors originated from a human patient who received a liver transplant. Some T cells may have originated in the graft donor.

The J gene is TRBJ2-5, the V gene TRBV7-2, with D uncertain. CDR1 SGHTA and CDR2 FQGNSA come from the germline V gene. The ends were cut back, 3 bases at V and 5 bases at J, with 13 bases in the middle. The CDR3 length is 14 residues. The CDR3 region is CASSFIPESETQYF. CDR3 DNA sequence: TGTGCCAGCAGCTTTATTCCTGAAAGCGAGACCCAGTACTTC.

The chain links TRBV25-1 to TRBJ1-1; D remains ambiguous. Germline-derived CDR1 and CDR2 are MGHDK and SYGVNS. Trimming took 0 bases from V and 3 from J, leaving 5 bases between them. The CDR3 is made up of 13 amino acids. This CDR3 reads CASSEYGDTEAFF. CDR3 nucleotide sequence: TGTGCCAGCAGTGAATACGGGGACACTGAAGCTTTCTTT.

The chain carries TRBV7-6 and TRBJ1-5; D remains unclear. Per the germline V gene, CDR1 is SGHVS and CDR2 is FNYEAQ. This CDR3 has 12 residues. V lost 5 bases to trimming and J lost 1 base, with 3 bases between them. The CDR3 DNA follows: TGTGCCAGCAGCAACAGCAATCAGCCCCAGCATTTT. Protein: CASSNSNQPQHF.

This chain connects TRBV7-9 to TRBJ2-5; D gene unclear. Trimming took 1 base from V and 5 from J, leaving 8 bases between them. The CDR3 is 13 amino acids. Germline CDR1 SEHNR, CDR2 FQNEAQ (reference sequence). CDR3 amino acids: CASSLGGFETQYF. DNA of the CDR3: TGTGCCAGCAGCTTAGGGGGTTTTGAGACCCAGTACTTC.

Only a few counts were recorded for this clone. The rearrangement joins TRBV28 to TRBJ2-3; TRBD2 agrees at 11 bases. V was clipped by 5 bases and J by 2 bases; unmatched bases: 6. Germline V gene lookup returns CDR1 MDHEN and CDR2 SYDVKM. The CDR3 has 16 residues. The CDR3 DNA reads TGTGCCAGCAGTCCCCCTAGCGGGGGGATCACAGATACGCAGTATTTT. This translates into CASSPPSGGITDTQYF.

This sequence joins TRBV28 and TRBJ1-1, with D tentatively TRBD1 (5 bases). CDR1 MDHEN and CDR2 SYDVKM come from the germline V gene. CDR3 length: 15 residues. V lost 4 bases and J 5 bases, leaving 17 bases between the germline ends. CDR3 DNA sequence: TGTGCCAGCAGTTCCGCCGCAGGGCTTGGGACTGAAGCTTTCTTT. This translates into CASSSAAGLGTEAFF.

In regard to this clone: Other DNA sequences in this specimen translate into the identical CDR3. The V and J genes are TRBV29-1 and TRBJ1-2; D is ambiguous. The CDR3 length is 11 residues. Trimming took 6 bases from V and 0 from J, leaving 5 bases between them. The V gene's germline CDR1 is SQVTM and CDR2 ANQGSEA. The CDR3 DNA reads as TGCAGCGTCTATGCTAACTATGGCTACACCTTC. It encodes CSVYANYGYTF.

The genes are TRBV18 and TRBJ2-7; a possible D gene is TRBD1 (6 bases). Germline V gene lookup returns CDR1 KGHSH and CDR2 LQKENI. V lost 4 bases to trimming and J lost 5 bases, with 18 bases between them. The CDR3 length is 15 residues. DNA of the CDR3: TGTGCCAGCTCACTCGAACAGGGAAAGTTAAACGAGCAGTACTTC. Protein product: CASSLEQGKLNEQYF.

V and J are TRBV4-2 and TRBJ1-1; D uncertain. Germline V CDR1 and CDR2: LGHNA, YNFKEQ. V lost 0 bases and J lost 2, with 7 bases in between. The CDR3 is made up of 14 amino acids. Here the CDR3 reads CASSQDTYNTEAFF. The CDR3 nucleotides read TGTGCCAGCAGCCAAGATACCTACAACACTGAAGCTTTCTTT.

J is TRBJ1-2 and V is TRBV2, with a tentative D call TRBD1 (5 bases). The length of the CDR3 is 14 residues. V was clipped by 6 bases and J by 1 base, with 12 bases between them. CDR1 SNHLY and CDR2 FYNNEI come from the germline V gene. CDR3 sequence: CASSQGTLNYGYTF. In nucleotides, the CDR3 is TGTGCCAGCAGCCAGGGAACGCTTAACTATGGCTACACCTTC.

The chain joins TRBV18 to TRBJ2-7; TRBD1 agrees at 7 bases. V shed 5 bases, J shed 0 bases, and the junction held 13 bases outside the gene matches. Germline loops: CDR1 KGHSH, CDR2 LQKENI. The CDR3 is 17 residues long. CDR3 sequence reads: CASSATGGQESSYEQYF. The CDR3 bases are TGTGCCAGCTCAGCAACAGGAGGACAGGAAAGCTCCTACGAGCAGTACTTC. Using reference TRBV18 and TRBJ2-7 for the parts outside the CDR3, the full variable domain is NAGVMQNPRHLVRRRGQEARLRCSPMKGHSHVYWYRQLPEEGLKFMVYLQKENIIDESGMPKERFSAEFPKEGPSILRIQQVVRGDSAAYFCASSATGGQESSYEQYFGPGTRLTVT.

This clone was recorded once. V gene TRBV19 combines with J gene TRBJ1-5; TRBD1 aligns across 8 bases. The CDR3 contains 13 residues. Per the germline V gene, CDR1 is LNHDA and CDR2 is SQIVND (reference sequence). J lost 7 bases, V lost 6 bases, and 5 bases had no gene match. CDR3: CASRDRGGQPQHF. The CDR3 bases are TGTGCCAGTAGAGACAGGGGCGGGCAGCCCCAGCATTTT.

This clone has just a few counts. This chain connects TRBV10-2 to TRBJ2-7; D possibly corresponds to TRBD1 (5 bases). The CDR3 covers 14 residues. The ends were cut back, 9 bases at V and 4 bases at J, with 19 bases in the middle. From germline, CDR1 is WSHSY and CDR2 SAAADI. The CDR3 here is CASTREGVGYEQYF. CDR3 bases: TGCGCCAGTACCCGAGAAGGGGTGGGATACGAGCAGTACTTC.